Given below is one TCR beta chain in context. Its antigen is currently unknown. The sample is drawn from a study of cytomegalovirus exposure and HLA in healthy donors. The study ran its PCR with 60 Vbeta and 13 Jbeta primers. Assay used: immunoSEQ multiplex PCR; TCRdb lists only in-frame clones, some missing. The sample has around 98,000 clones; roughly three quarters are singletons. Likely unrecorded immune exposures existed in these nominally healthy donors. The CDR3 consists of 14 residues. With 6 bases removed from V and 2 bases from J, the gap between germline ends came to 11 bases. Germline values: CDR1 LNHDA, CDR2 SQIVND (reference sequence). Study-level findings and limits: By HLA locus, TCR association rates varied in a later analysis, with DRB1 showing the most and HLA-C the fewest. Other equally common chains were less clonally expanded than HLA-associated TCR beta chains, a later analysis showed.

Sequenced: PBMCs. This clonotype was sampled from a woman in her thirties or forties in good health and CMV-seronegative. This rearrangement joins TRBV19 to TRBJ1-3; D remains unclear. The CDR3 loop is CASRTGAAGNTIYF. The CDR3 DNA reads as TGTGCCAGTAGAACGGGAGCAGCTGGAAACACCATATATTTT.